This is a list of T cell receptor beta chains from one sample in a study of blood T cell repertoires in COVID-19. Repertoires were generated with immunoSEQ multiplex PCR, while TCRdb's copy carries only in-frame clones and drops some. The sample has roughly 500,000 clones; over 75% are singletons. What was sequenced was PBMCs or T cells enriched from blood (not recorded which). The origin of the receptors is a woman aged 40 to 50 who had recovered from COVID-19. Both conserved end residues are part of each CDR3. D genes are given only for firm matches. Clone size is stated in some rows and not others, as once, few, many or a class when expanded.

size,V,D,J,length,DNA,CDR3
-,TRBV4-2,-,TRBJ1-5,15,TGTGCCAGCAGCCACCTGACAGGTCAGAATCAGCCCCAGCATTTT,CASSHLTGQNQPQHF
-,TRBV5-4,-,TRBJ2-3,13,TGTGCCAGCAGCTTACAGGGTACAGATACGCAGTATTTT,CASSLQGTDTQYF
-,TRBV21-1,-,TRBJ2-7,14,TGTGCCAGCAGCAAAGCGAGCGGTTTCTACGAGCAGTACTTC,CASSKASGFYEQYF
-,TRBV5-6,TRBD1,TRBJ2-2,17,TGTGCCAGCAGCTTGGGGGCGGGGACAGGGTACACCGGGGAGCTGTTTTTT,CASSLGAGTGYTGELFF
-,TRBV7-2,TRBD1,TRBJ2-7,13,TGTGCCAGCACCAGAGACAGGGCCAACGAGCAGTACTTC,CASTRDRANEQYF
-,TRBV12-3/TRBV12-4,TRBD1,TRBJ2-7,13,TGTGCCAGCAGTTGGACAGGGAACGACGAGCAGTACTTC,CASSWTGNDEQYF
-,TRBV19,TRBD1,TRBJ2-1,15,TGTGCCAGCAGTCCGACAGGGGTTCCCTACAATGAGCAGTTCTTC,CASSPTGVPYNEQFF
once,TRBV18,TRBD2,TRBJ2-1,15,TGTGCCAGCTCACCTCTAGCGGGAGGTTACAATGAGCAGTTCTTC,CASSPLAGGYNEQFF
-,TRBV6-2/TRBV6-3,TRBD2,TRBJ2-1,15,TGTGCCAGCAGTGGGCAAGCGGGGGCTTACAATGAGCAGTTCTTC,CASSGQAGAYNEQFF
-,TRBV19,-,TRBJ2-7,16,TGTGCCAGTAGTATGGTCCAGGCAGGCAGACCCTACGAGCAGTACTTC,CASSMVQAGRPYEQYF
once,TRBV7-6,-,TRBJ1-2,13,TGTGCCAGCAGCTTAAACAAGAACTATGGCTACACCTTC,CASSLNKNYGYTF
-,TRBV7-2,-,TRBJ2-7,14,TGTGCCAGCAGCTTAGACCTAGCAGGTTACGAGCAGTACTTC,CASSLDLAGYEQYF
-,TRBV3-1/TRBV3-2,TRBD1,TRBJ1-3,16,TGTGCCAGCAGCCAAGACCACAGGGGAGGTGGAAACACCATATATTTT,CASSQDHRGGGNTIYF
-,TRBV6-1,-,TRBJ1-5,13,TGTGCCAGCAGTGAAGTGGCCGAGGTTCCCCAGCATTTT,CASSEVAEVPQHF
-,TRBV5-1,TRBD1,TRBJ2-3,16,TGCGCCAGCAGCCGGGCCGGGACAGGAGACACAGATACGCAGTATTTT,CASSRAGTGDTDTQYF
-,TRBV3-1/TRBV3-2,-,TRBJ2-7,15,TGTGCCAGCAGCCAAACGCGGCTGGGAGGTGGCGAGCAGTACTTC,CASSQTRLGGGEQYF
-,TRBV5-1,-,TRBJ2-7,16,TGCGCCAGCAGCTTGAAGGCTAGCGTGAGCTCCTACGAGCAGTACTTC,CASSLKASVSSYEQYF
-,TRBV30,-,TRBJ1-1,14,TGTGCCTGGAGTGTAGCGGGGGCACTCCAAGAAGCTTTCTTT,CAWSVAGALQEAFF
-,TRBV19,TRBD2,TRBJ2-2,18,TGTGCCAGTAGCCAGGGACTAGCGGGCACCGCGAACACCGGGGAGCTGTTTTTT,CASSQGLAGTANTGELFF
-,TRBV15,-,TRBJ1-5,17,TGTGCCACCAGCAGAGATCCGTGGAGCCTTAGGGGTCAGCCCCAGCATTTT,CATSRDPWSLRGQPQHF
-,TRBV2,-,TRBJ2-2,13,TGTGCCAGCAGTGAGAGTCACACCGGGGAGCTGTTTTTT,CASSESHTGELFF
-,TRBV19,-,TRBJ1-1,12,TGTGCCAGTAGTACCAGGGTCACTGAAGCTTTCTTT,CASSTRVTEAFF
-,TRBV10-3,TRBD1,TRBJ1-1,16,TGTGCCATCACGAAGGGACAGGGGGCGGGTAACACTGAAGCTTTCTTT,CAITKGQGAGNTEAFF
once,TRBV4-3,TRBD1,TRBJ1-1,18,TGCGCCAGCAGCCAAGAAGGACAGGATGTTTTCTTGAACACTGAAGCTTTCTTT,CASSQEGQDVFLNTEAFF
-,TRBV29-1,TRBD1,TRBJ2-1,15,TGCAGCGCTATTCCCGGGACAGGGAACTACAATGAGCAGTTCTTC,CSAIPGTGNYNEQFF
-,TRBV11-2,-,TRBJ1-1,17,TGTGCCAGCAGCTCGTACCCCCGGGGGGCGAGGGTCACTGAAGCTTTCTTT,CASSSYPRGARVTEAFF
-,TRBV30,-,TRBJ1-2,12,TGTGCCTGGAGTACGGGGGTCTATGGCTACACCTTC,CAWSTGVYGYTF
few,TRBV5-1,TRBD2,TRBJ2-5,15,TGCGCCAGCAGCTTGGCCGGGAGGGGTCAAGAGACCCAGTACTTC,CASSLAGRGQETQYF
-,TRBV27,-,TRBJ1-3,15,TGTGCCAGCAGTTTTGACAGTTTCCCTGGAAACACCATATATTTT,CASSFDSFPGNTIYF
once,TRBV7-2,-,TRBJ2-3,16,TGTGCCAGCAGCTTAAGTGGCAGGGCTAGCACAGATACGCAGTATTTT,CASSLSGRASTDTQYF
-,TRBV6-5,-,TRBJ2-7,15,TGTGCCAGCAGTTACCAACGTTACGGGTGGGGGGAAGCGTACTTC,CASSYQRYGWGEAYF
-,TRBV6-2/TRBV6-3,TRBD2,TRBJ2-1,14,TGTGCCAGCAGTTACCGGCGGGAGGGGGGTGAGCAGTTCTTC,CASSYRREGGEQFF